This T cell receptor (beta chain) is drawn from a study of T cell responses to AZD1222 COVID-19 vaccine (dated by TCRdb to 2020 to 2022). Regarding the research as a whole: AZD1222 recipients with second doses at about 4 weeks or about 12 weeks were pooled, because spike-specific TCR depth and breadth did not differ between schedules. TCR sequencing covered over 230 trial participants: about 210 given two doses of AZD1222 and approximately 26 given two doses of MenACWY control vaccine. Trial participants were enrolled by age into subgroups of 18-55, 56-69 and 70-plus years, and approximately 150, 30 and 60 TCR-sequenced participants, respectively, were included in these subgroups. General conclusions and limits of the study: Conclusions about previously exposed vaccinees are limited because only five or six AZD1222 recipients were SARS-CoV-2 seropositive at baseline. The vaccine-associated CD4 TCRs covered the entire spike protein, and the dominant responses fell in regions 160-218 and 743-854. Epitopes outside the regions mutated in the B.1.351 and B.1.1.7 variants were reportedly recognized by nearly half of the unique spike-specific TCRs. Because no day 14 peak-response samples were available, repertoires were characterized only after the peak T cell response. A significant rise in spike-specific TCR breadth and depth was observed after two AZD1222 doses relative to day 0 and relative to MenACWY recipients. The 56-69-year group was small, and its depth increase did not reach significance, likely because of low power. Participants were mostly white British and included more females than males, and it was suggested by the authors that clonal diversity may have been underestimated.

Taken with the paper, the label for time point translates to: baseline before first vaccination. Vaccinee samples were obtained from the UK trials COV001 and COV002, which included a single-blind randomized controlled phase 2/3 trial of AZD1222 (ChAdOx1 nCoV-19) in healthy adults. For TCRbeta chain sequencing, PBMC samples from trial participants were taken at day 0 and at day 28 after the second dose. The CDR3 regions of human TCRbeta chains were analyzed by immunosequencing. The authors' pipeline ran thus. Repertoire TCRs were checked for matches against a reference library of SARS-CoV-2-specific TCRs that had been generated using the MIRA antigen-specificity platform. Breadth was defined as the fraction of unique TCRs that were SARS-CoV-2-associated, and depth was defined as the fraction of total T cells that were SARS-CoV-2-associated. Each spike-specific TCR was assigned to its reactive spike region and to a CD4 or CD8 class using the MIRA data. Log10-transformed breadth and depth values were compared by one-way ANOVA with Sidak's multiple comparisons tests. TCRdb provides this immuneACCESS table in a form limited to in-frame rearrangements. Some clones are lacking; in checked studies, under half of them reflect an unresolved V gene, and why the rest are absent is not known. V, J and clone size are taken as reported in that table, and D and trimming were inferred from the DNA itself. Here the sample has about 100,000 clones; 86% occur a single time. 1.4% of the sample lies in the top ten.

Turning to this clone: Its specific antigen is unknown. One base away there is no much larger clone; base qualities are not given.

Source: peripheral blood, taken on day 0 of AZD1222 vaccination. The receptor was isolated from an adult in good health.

The CDR3 protein: CASSLRGQILNTEAFF. The bases are TGTGCCAGCAGTTTGCGGGGGCAAATCCTGAACACTGAAGCTTTCTTT. The V and J genes are TRBV27 and TRBJ1-1, with TRBD1 as a weak D call on 6 bases. Based on the germline V gene (reference sequence), the CDR1 and CDR2 sequences are MNHEY and SMNVEV. V and J are truncated by 3 bases and 0 bases respectively, leaving an intervening sequence of 14 bases. From its cysteine to its phenylalanine, the CDR3 spans 16 amino acids. Only the CDR3 region is kept as DNA, spanning 48 bases read in frame from base 1.